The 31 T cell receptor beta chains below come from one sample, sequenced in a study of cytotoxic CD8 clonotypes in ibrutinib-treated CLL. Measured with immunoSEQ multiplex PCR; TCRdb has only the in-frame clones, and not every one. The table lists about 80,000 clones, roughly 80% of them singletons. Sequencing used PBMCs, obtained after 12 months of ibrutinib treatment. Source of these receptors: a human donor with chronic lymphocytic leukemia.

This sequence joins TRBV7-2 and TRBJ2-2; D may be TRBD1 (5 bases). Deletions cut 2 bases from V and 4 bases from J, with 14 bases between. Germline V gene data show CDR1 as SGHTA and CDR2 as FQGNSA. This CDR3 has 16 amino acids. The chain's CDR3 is CASSLWGHRVTGELFF. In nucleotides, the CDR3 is TGTGCCAGCAGCTTATGGGGCCATCGAGTCACCGGGGAGCTGTTTTTT.

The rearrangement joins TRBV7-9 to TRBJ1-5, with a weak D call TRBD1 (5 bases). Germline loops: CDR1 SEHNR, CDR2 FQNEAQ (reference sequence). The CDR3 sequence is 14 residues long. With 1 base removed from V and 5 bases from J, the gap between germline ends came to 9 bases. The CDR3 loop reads CASSLGGEYQPQHF. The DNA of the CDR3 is TGTGCCAGCAGCTTAGGAGGGGAGTATCAGCCCCAGCATTTT.

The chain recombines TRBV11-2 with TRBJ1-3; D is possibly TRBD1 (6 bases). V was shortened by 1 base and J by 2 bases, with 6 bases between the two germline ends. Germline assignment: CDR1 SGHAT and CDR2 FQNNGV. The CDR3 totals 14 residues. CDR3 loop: CASSLGQAGNTIYF. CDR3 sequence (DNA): TGTGCCAGCAGCTTAGGACAGGCTGGAAACACCATATATTTT.

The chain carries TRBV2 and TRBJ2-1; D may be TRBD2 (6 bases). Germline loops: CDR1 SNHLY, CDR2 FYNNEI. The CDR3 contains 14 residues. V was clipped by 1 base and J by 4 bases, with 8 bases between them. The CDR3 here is CASSEGRGYNEQFF. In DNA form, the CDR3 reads TGTGCCAGCAGTGAAGGGCGGGGATACAATGAGCAGTTCTTC.

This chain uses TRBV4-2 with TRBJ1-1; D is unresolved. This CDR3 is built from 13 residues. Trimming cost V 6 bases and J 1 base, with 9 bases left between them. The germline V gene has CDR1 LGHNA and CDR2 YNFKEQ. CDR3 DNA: TGTGCCAGCAGAGACTACTGGAACACTGAAGCTTTCTTT. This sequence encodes CASRDYWNTEAFF.

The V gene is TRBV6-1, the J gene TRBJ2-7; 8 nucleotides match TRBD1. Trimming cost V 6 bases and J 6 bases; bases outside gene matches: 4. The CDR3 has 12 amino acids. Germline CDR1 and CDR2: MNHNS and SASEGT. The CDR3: CASSADRAEQYF. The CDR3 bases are TGTGCCAGCAGCGCGGACAGGGCCGAGCAGTACTTC.

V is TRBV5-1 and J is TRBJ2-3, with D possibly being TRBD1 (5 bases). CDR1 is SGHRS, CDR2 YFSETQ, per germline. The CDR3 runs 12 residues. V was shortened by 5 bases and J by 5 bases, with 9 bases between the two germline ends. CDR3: CASRGPGDTQYF. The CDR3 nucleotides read TGCGCCAGCAGGGGGCCGGGAGATACGCAGTATTTT.

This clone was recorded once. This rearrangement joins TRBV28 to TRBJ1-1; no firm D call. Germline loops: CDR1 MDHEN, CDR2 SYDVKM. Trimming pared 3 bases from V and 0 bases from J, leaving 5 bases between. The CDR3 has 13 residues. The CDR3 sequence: CASSLDLNTEAFF. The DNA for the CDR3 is TGTGCCAGCAGTTTGGACCTGAACACTGAAGCTTTCTTT. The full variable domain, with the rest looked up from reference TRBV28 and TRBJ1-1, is DVKVTQSSRYLVKRTGEKVFLECVQDMDHENMFWYRQDPGLGLRLIYFSYDVKMKEKGDIPEGYSVSREKKERFSLILESASTNQTSMYLCASSLDLNTEAFFGQGTRLTVV.

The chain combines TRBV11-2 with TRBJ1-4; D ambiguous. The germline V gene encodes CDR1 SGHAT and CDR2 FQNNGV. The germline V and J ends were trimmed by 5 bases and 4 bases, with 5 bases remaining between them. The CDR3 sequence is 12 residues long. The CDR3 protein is CASSTINEKLFF. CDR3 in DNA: TGTGCCAGCAGCACCATTAATGAAAAACTGTTTTTT. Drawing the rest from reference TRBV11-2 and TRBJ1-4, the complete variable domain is EAGVAQSPRYKIIEKRQSVAFWCNPISGHATLYWYQQILGQGPKLLIQFQNNGVVDDSQLPKDRFSAERLKGVDSTLKIQPAKLEDSAVYLCASSTINEKLFFGSGTQLSVL.

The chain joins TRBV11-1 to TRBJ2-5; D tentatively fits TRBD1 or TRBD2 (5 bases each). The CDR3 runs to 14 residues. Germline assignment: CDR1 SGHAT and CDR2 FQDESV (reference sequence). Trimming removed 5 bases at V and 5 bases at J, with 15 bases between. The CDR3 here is CASSPGAAAETQYF. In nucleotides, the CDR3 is TGTGCCAGCAGCCCCGGGGCGGCCGCGGAGACCCAGTACTTC. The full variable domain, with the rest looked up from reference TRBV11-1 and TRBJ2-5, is EAEVAQSPRYKITEKSQAVAFWCDPISGHATLYWYRQILGQGPELLVQFQDESVVDDSQLPKDRFSAERLKGVDSTLKIQPAELGDSAMYLCASSPGAAAETQYFGPGTRLLVL.

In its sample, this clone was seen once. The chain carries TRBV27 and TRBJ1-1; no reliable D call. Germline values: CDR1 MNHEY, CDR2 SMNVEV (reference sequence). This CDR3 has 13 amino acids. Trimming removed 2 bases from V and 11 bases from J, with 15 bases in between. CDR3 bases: TGTGCCAGCAGTTTAAAGTCGGACCTCTTGGCTTTCTTT. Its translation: CASSLKSDLLAFF.

The CDR3: CASSLGTPGGNIQYF. The CDR3 DNA follows: TGTGCCAGCAGCTTAGGGACTCCCGGGGGGAACATTCAGTACTTC. V gene TRBV11-2 combines with J gene TRBJ2-4; the match to TRBD2 covers 7 bases. Germline V gene lookup returns CDR1 SGHAT and CDR2 FQNNGV. Germline trimming cut 1 base from V and 7 bases from J; bases unmatched to any gene: 7. The CDR3 length is 15 residues.

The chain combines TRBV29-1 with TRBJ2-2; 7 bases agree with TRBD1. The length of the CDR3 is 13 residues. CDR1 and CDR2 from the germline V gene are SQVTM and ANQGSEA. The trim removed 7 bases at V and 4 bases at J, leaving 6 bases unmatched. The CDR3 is CSEKPGGTGELFF. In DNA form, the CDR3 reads TGCAGCGAAAAACCAGGGGGCACCGGGGAGCTGTTTTTT.

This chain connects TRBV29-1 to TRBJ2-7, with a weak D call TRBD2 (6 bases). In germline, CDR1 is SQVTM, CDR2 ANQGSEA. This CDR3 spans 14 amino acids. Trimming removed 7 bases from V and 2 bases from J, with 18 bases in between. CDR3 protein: CSARRTTQPYEQYF. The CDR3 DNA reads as TGCAGCGCCCGAAGGACTACGCAACCCTACGAGCAGTACTTC.

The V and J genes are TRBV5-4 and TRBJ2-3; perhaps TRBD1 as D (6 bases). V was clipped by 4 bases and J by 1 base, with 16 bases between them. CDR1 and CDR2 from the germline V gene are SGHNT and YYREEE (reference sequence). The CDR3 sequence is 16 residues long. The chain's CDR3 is CASSPELGARTDTQYF. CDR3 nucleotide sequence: TGTGCCAGCAGCCCCGAGTTGGGGGCACGCACAGATACGCAGTATTTT.

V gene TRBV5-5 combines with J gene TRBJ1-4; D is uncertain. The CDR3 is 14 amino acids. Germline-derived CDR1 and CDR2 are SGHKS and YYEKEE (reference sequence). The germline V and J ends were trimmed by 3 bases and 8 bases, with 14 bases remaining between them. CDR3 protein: CASSSAALVEKLFF. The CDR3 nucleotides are TGTGCCAGCAGCTCAGCCGCCTTAGTAGAAAAACTGTTTTTT.

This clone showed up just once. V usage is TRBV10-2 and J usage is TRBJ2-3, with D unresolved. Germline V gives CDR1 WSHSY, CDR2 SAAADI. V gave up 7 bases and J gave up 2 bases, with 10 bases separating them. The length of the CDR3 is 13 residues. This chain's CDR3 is CASTGPLTDTQYF. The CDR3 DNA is TGCGCCAGCACCGGACCCCTCACAGATACGCAGTATTTT.

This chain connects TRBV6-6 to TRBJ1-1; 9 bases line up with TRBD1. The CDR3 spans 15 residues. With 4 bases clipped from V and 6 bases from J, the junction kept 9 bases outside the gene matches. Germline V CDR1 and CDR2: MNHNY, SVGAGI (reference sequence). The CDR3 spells CASSSPGQGRAEAFF. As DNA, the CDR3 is TGTGCCAGCAGTTCCCCGGGACAGGGCAGGGCTGAAGCTTTCTTT.

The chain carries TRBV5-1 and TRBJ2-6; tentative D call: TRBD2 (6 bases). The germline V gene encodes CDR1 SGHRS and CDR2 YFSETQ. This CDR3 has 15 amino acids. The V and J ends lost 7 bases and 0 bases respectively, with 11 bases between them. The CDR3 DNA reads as TGCGCCAGCGCCCTCGGGGGCTCTGGGGCCAACGTCCTGACTTTC. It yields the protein CASALGGSGANVLTF.

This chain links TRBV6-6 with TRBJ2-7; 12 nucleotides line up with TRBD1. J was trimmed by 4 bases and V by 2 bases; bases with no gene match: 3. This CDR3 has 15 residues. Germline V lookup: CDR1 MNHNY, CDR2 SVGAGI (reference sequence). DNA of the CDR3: TGTGCCAGCAGTTACGGGACAGGGGGCTCGTACGAGCAGTACTTC. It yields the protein CASSYGTGGSYEQYF.

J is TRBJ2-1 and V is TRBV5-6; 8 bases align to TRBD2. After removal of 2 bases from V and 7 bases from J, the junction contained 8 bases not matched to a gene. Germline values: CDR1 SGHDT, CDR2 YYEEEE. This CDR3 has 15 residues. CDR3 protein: CASSFPRGGLNEQFF. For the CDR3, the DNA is TGTGCCAGCAGCTTCCCCCGGGGGGGGTTGAATGAGCAGTTCTTC. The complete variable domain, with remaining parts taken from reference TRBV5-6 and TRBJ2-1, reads DAGVTQSPTHLIKTRGQQVTLRCSPKSGHDTVSWYQQALGQGPQFIFQYYEEEERQRGNFPDRFSGHQFPNYSSELNVNALLLGDSALYLCASSFPRGGLNEQFFGPGTRLTVL.

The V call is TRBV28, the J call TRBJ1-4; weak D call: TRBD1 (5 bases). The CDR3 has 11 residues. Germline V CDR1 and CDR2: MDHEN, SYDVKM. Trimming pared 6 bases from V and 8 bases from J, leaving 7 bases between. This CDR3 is CASRGREKLFF. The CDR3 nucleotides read TGTGCCAGCAGGGGGCGGGAAAAACTGTTTTTT.

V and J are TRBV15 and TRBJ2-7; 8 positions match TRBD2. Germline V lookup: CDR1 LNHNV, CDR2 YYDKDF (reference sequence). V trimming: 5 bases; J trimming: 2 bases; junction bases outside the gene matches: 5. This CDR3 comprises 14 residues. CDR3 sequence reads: CATSPPGGAYEQYF. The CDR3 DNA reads TGTGCCACCAGCCCTCCCGGGGGGGCCTACGAGCAGTACTTC. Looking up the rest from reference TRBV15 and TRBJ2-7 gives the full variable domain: DAMVIQNPRYQVTQFGKPVTLSCSQTLNHNVMYWYQQKSSQAPKLLFHYYDKDFNNEADTPDNFQSRRPNTSFCFLDIRSPGLGDTAMYLCATSPPGGAYEQYFGPGTRLTVT.

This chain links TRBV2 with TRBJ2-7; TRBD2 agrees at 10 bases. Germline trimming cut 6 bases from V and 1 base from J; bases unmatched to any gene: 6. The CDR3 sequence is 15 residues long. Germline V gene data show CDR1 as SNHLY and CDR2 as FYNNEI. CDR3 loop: CASRAPLAGSYEQYF. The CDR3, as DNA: TGTGCCAGCAGGGCCCCACTAGCGGGGTCCTACGAGCAGTACTTC.

The CDR3 is CASSAAGRRETQYF. As DNA, the CDR3 is TGTGCCAGCAGCGCGGCGGGGAGAAGGGAGACCCAGTACTTC. The chain is built from TRBV5-6 and TRBJ2-5, with TRBD2 as a possible D gene (6 bases). CDR1 SGHDT and CDR2 YYEEEE come from the germline V gene. V lost 4 bases, J lost 5 bases, and 15 bases lay in between. The CDR3 totals 14 residues.

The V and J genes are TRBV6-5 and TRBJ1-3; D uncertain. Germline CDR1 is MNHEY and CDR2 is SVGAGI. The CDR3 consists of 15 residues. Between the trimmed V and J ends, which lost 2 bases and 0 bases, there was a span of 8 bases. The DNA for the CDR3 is TGTGCCAGCAGTTACGGCGTCAACTCTGGAAACACCATATATTTT. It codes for CASSYGVNSGNTIYF.

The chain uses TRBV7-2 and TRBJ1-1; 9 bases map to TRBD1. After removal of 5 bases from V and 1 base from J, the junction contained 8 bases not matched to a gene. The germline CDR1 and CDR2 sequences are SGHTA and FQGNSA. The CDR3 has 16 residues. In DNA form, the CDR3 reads TGTGCCAGCAGCCCTCCCAACAGGGGGCGGAACACTGAAGCTTTCTTT. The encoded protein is CASSPPNRGRNTEAFF. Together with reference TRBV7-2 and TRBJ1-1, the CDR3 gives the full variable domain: GAGVSQSPSNKVTEKGKDVELRCDPISGHTALYWYRQSLGQGLEFLIYFQGNSAPDKSGLPSDRFSAERTGGSVSTLTIQRTQQEDSAVYLCASSPPNRGRNTEAFFGQGTRLTVV.

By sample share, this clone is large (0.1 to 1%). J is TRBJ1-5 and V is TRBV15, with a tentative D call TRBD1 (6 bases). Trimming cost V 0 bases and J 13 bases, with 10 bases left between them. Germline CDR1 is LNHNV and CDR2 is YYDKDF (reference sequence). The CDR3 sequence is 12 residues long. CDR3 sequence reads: CATSRDQGRQHF. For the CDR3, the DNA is TGTGCCACCAGCAGAGATCAGGGGCGGCAGCATTTT.

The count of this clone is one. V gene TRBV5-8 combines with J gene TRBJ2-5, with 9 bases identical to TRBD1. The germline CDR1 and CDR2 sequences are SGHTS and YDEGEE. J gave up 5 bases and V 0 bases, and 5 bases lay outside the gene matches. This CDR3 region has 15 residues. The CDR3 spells CASSLAQGAWETQYF. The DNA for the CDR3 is TGTGCCAGCAGCTTGGCACAGGGGGCGTGGGAGACCCAGTACTTC.

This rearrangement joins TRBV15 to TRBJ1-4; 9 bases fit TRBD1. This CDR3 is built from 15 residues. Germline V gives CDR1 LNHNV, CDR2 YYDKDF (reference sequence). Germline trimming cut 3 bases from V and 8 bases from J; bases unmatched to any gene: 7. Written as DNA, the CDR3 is TGTGCCACCAGCAGGGGACAGGGCCCGGGGGAAAAACTGTTTTTT. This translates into CATSRGQGPGEKLFF.

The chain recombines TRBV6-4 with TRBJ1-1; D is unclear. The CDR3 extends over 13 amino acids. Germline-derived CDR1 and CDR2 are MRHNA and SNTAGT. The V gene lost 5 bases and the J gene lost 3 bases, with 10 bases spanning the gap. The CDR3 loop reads CASSLRPHTEAFF. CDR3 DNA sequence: TGTGCCAGCAGTCTTCGACCGCACACTGAAGCTTTCTTT.